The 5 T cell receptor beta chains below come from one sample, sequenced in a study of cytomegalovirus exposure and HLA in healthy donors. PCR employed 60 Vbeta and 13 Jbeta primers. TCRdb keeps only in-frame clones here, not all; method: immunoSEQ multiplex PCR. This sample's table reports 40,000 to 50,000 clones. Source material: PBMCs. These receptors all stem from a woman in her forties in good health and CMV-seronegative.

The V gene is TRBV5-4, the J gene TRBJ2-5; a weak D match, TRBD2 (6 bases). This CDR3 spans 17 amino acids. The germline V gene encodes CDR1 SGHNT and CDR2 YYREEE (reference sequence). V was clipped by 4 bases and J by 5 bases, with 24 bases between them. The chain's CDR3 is CASSLWGGTGIAETQYF. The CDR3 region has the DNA TGTGCCAGCAGCCTCTGGGGAGGCACCGGAATTGCGGAGACCCAGTACTTC.

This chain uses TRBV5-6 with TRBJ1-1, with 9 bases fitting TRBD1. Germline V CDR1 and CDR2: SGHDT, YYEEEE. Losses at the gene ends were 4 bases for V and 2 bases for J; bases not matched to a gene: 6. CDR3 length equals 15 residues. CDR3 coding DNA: TGTGCCAGCAGCCGTCAGGGACAGGGAAACACTGAAGCTTTCTTT. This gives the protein CASSRQGQGNTEAFF.

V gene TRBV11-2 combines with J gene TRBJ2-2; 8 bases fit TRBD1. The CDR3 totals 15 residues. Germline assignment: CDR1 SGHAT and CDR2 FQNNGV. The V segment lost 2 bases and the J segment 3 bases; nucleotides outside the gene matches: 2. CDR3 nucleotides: TGTGCCAGCAGCTTACAGGGGGCAGACACCGGGGAGCTGTTTTTT. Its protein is CASSLQGADTGELFF. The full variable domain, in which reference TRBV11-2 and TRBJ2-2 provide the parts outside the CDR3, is EAGVAQSPRYKIIEKRQSVAFWCNPISGHATLYWYQQILGQGPKLLIQFQNNGVVDDSQLPKDRFSAERLKGVDSTLKIQPAKLEDSAVYLCASSLQGADTGELFFGEGSRLTVL.

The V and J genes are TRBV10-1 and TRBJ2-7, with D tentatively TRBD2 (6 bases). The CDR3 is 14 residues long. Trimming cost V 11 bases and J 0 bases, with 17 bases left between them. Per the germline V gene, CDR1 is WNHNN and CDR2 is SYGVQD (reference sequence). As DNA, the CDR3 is TGCGCCGGTCCTGAACGGGAGCCCTCCTACGAGCAGTACTTC. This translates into CAGPEREPSYEQYF.

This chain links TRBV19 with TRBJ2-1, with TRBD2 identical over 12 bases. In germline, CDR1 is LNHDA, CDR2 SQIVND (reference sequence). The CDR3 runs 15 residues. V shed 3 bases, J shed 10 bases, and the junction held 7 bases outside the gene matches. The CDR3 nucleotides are TGTGCCAGTAGTATCTCACTAGCGGGAGGAGAGGAGCAGTTCTTC. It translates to CASSISLAGGEEQFF.